These T cell receptor beta chains were read from a single sample in a study of cytomegalovirus exposure and HLA in healthy donors. Sequencing used immunoSEQ multiplex PCR; TCRdb keeps in-frame clones, though not all of them. The sample shows 100,000 to 150,000 clones, about 84% of them seen only once. Sequencing input: PBMCs. Receptors originate from a middle-aged man in good health and CMV-seronegative. The CDR3 runs from the conserved cysteine through the conserved F or W. Each record gives: CDR3 DNA, CDR3 protein, clone size, CDR3 length, D gene, J gene, V gene. A D gene is named only where the DNA matches it firmly. Expanded clones are given a class, and other clones once, few, many or no size at all.

TGCGCCAGCAGCTTTTCCAGTAACACTGAAGCTTTCTTT	CASSFSSNTEAFF	NA	13	NA	TRBJ1-1	TRBV5-1
TGTGCCAGCAGCTTAGCTAGCGGGGGGGCATTCAACGAGCAGTACTTC	CASSLASGGAFNEQYF	NA	16	TRBD2	TRBJ2-7	TRBV7-2
TGTGCTAGTGGTTCCGGCGCAGGGGTCACCGGGGAGCTGTTTTTT	CASGSGAGVTGELFF	NA	15	NA	TRBJ2-2	TRBV12-5
TGTGCCTGGAGTGTACAGGAACATCAGCCCCAGCATTTT	CAWSVQEHQPQHF	NA	13	NA	TRBJ1-5	TRBV30
TGTGCCAGCAGTTTTCAGGTATCCTACGAGCAGTACTTC	CASSFQVSYEQYF	NA	13	NA	TRBJ2-7	TRBV27
TGTGCCAGCAGCTTTCATGGGGGGACCAATCAGCCCCAGCATTTT	CASSFHGGTNQPQHF	NA	15	NA	TRBJ1-5	TRBV7-2
TGTGCCAGCACCCTAGAGGGGCTCGGAGGGAGGAAAGCTTTCTTT	CASTLEGLGGRKAFF	NA	15	NA	TRBJ1-1	TRBV28
TGTGCCAGCAGACTAGACAGGGATCAGCCCCAGCATTTT	CASRLDRDQPQHF	once	13	TRBD1	TRBJ1-5	TRBV7-2
TGTGCCAGCAGTTGGGACGCGGGGGGTTCACCCCTCCACTTT	CASSWDAGGSPLHF	NA	14	NA	TRBJ1-6	TRBV27
TGTGCCAGCAGCTTGAAGGGGTCCTACAATGAGCAGTTCTTC	CASSLKGSYNEQFF	NA	14	NA	TRBJ2-1	TRBV5-5
TGTGCCAGCTCACCTGGCAGGGGATATTATGGCTACACCTTC	CASSPGRGYYGYTF	NA	14	NA	TRBJ1-2	TRBV18
TGTGCCATCAGTGCGGAGGGGTTGTTCGACAGGGGTTACTATGGCTACACCTTC	CAISAEGLFDRGYYGYTF	NA	18	TRBD1	TRBJ1-2	TRBV10-3
TGTGCCATCAGTGAGCCGCCCGCCGGGGGGTTGGGAGGCTACACCTTC	CAISEPPAGGLGGYTF	once	16	NA	TRBJ1-2	TRBV10-3
TGCAGTGCTACAGGGGGAGAGACCCAGTACTTC	CSATGGETQYF	NA	11	TRBD1	TRBJ2-5	TRBV20-1
TGTGCCAGCAACGTTCTAACCGGGGAGCTGTTTTTT	CASNVLTGELFF	NA	12	NA	TRBJ2-2	TRBV9
TGTGCCAGCAGAGGGGCGCTCGGAACTGAAGCTTTCTTT	CASRGALGTEAFF	NA	13	NA	TRBJ1-1	TRBV27
TGTGCCAGCAGCCCCATCTTAGGGGCAGCTCAAGGGCTCCACTTT	CASSPILGAAQGLHF	once	15	NA	TRBJ1-6	TRBV7-2
TGCGCCAGCAGCCCTAACGGACAGGATTGGGAGACCCAGTACTTC	CASSPNGQDWETQYF	NA	15	TRBD1	TRBJ2-5	TRBV5-1
TGTGCCAGCAGCGCTCTCCAGGTCTACGAGCAGTACTTC	CASSALQVYEQYF	once	13	NA	TRBJ2-7	TRBV7-2
TGTGCCAGCAGCCAGAGGACTAGCGGGAGCGGGGAGCTGTTTTTT	CASSQRTSGSGELFF	NA	15	TRBD2	TRBJ2-2	TRBV11-2
TGTGCCAGCAGCTTAGCGGCGGGGTCCTACGAGCAGTACTTC	CASSLAAGSYEQYF	NA	14	NA	TRBJ2-7	TRBV7-2
TGTGCCAGCAGCAATCCCGGGACTAGCGGGGGGAATGAGCAGTTCTTC	CASSNPGTSGGNEQFF	NA	16	TRBD2	TRBJ2-1	TRBV9
TGTGCCAGCAGCTTATCTGGGGCCAACGGCCTGACTTTC	CASSLSGANGLTF	NA	13	NA	TRBJ2-6	TRBV6-5
TGCGCCAGCAGCTTCCTGACTAGCGGGGGGGCCTGGCAGTTCTTC	CASSFLTSGGAWQFF	NA	15	TRBD2	TRBJ2-1	TRBV5-1
TGTGCCAGCAGCCGAGACAGGGCGACCTACGAGCAGTACTTC	CASSRDRATYEQYF	NA	14	TRBD1	TRBJ2-7	TRBV7-9
TGTGCCAGCAGCCCCCTCACCGCCGGGACAGGGGACGGCGGGGAGCTGTTTTTT	CASSPLTAGTGDGGELFF	NA	18	TRBD1	TRBJ2-2	TRBV7-9
TGCGCCAGCAGCTTGGGACAGGCCTCTGGAAACACCATATATTTT	CASSLGQASGNTIYF	NA	15	NA	TRBJ1-3	TRBV5-1
TGCGCCAGCAGCCAAGATGGGGGCCGGGGCTACTCTGGGGCCAACGTCCTGACTTTC	CASSQDGGRGYSGANVLTF	few	19	NA	TRBJ2-6	TRBV4-1
TGTGCCAGCAGCTTAACGACAGGGGGGGTCGAGCAGTACTTC	CASSLTTGGVEQYF	NA	14	TRBD1	TRBJ2-7	TRBV7-2
TGCGCCAGCGAAGGAGGAAGCTCCTACAATGAGCAGTTCTTC	CASEGGSSYNEQFF	NA	14	NA	TRBJ2-1	TRBV5-1
TGTGCCAGCAGCTTAGGGCGGGGGCGGGTAGGTAATGAGCAGCTCTTC	CASSLGRGRVGNEQLF	once	16	NA	TRBJ2-1	TRBV13
TGTGCCAGCAGCTTAGAAGTCGGGGATTACACCGGGGAGCTGTTTTTT	CASSLEVGDYTGELFF	NA	16	NA	TRBJ2-2	TRBV7-2
TGTGCCAGCAGTGGGCAGACTGATAAGTATAAGGAACCCCTCCACTTT	CASSGQTDKYKEPLHF	few	16	NA	TRBJ1-6	TRBV6-1
TGTGCCAGCAGCTTGGTTGGGGCAGACGGAATTTCACCCCTCCACTTT	CASSLVGADGISPLHF	few	16	NA	TRBJ1-6	TRBV5-4
TGTGCCATCACCGGGGGGGAAAATAACTATGGCTACACCTTC	CAITGGENNYGYTF	NA	14	NA	TRBJ1-2	TRBV10-3
TGTGCCAGCAGCTCAACACCTCACAATGAGCAGTTCTTC	CASSSTPHNEQFF	NA	13	NA	TRBJ2-1	TRBV7-6
TGTGCCAGCAGCTTACCGGGGAATCAGCCCCAGCATTTT	CASSLPGNQPQHF	NA	13	NA	TRBJ1-5	TRBV7-8
TGTGCCAGCAGGGAACAGGGGGCGGCTCAGCCCCAGCATTTT	CASREQGAAQPQHF	NA	14	TRBD1	TRBJ1-5	TRBV6-5
TGCAGCGTTTCCCAGGCCTACGAGCAGTACTTC	CSVSQAYEQYF	NA	11	NA	TRBJ2-7	TRBV29-1
TGCGCCAGCAGCTTGGAAATATCGGGGGGCTGGGAGACCCAGTACTTC	CASSLEISGGWETQYF	few	16	NA	TRBJ2-5	TRBV5-1
TGTGCCAGTAGTTCGGGAATACAGCCCCAGCATTTT	CASSSGIQPQHF	NA	12	NA	TRBJ1-5	TRBV19
TGCGCCAGGGGGGCGCGGCCCCATGGTTCACCCCTCCACTTT	CARGARPHGSPLHF	once	14	NA	TRBJ1-6	TRBV10-1
TGCGCCAGCAGCTTGGTAGGAGTTGGTGCGGGCTACACCTTC	CASSLVGVGAGYTF	once	14	NA	TRBJ1-2	TRBV5-1
TGTGCCAGCACCCCGGACAGAAACACTGAAGCTTTCTTT	CASTPDRNTEAFF	NA	13	NA	TRBJ1-1	TRBV11-2
TGTGCCAGCAGTACGACAACCTATGGCTACACCTTC	CASSTTTYGYTF	NA	12	NA	TRBJ1-2	TRBV6-5
TGTGCCAGCAGCTTAGAGGGGGGGGAGCAGTACTTC	CASSLEGGEQYF	NA	12	NA	TRBJ2-7	TRBV7-2
TGTGCCAGCAGACCTCGGACAGGGCGAGGAGGCTACACCTTC	CASRPRTGRGGYTF	NA	14	TRBD1	TRBJ1-2	TRBV7-8
TGCAGCGCTGTGGGGTCGGGGGAGACCCAGTACTTC	CSAVGSGETQYF	NA	12	NA	TRBJ2-5	TRBV29-1
TGTGCCTGGAGTCCGGGTTACCAGGGGTCACCCCTCCACTTT	CAWSPGYQGSPLHF	NA	14	NA	TRBJ1-6	TRBV30
TGTGCCAGCAGCTTAGTCGAGGCGCCTAATGAAAAACTGTTTTTT	CASSLVEAPNEKLFF	NA	15	NA	TRBJ1-4	TRBV7-9